Listed here are 23 T cell receptor beta chains from one sample, sequenced in a study of shared clonotypes between healthy human individuals. TCRdb keeps only in-frame clones here, not all; method: immunoSEQ multiplex PCR. The sample consists of about a million clones, approximately 80% of them appearing once. The sequenced sample consisted of memory CD4+ T cells from PBMCs. The subset: CD45RA-negative fraction. These receptors came from a man aged 18 to 29 in good health. Some clones in this sample may be carry-over from other donors' samples.

This sequence joins TRBV4-1 and TRBJ1-2; 7 bases fit TRBD1. The CDR3 runs to 15 residues. V shed 5 bases and J 6 bases; nucleotides not matched to a gene: 12. Germline V gene sequence: CDR1 MGHRA, CDR2 YSYEKL. The CDR3 DNA sequence: TGCGCCAGCAGCTCCCATTCTACAGGGGTGGATGGCTACACCTTC. Translation: CASSSHSTGVDGYTF.

J is TRBJ1-3 and V is TRBV28; D unclear. Germline V gene lookup returns CDR1 MDHEN and CDR2 SYDVKM. V was trimmed by 7 bases and J by 1 base, leaving 8 bases between them. The CDR3 spans 13 residues. CDR3 DNA sequence: TGTGCCAGCACCGTCATTTCTGGAAACACCATATATTTT. This sequence encodes CASTVISGNTIYF.

The J gene is TRBJ2-1, the V gene TRBV5-1; TRBD1 matches 8 bases. Germline V gene lookup returns CDR1 SGHRS and CDR2 YFSETQ. The CDR3 totals 16 residues. Trimming cost V 4 bases and J 7 bases; bases outside gene matches: 13. CDR3 sequence: CASSPMLGQGANEQFF. CDR3 sequence (DNA): TGCGCCAGCAGCCCGATGTTAGGACAGGGTGCGAATGAGCAGTTCTTC.

This clone was seen once. The chain is built from TRBV7-2 and TRBJ1-5; 10 bases are shared with TRBD1. The germline V gene encodes CDR1 SGHTA and CDR2 FQGNSA. This CDR3 is built from 15 residues. With 1 base clipped from V and 9 bases from J, the junction kept 6 bases outside the gene matches. This CDR3 is CASSLDRQGAWPQHF. The DNA for the CDR3 is TGTGCCAGCAGCTTAGACCGACAGGGGGCATGGCCCCAGCATTTT.

This clone came up a few times. The rearrangement uses TRBV7-3 and TRBJ1-1; D is ambiguous. V shed 5 bases and J shed 1 base, with 8 bases lying between them. The CDR3 has 13 amino acids. The germline V gene encodes CDR1 SGHTA and CDR2 FQGTGA. CDR3 coding DNA: TGTGCCAGCAGCGCCTCCCCGAACACTGAAGCTTTCTTT. It codes for CASSASPNTEAFF.

The CDR3, as DNA: TGTGCCAGCAGCCAACCGGGACTAGCGGGAGTCAATGAGCAGTTCTTC. Translation: CASSQPGLAGVNEQFF. The genes are TRBV7-3 and TRBJ2-1; 14 nucleotides agree with TRBD2. This CDR3 contains 16 residues. V lost 5 bases to trimming and J lost 6 bases; unmatched junction nucleotides: 6. Germline V lookup: CDR1 SGHTA, CDR2 FQGTGA. The full variable domain, rest sourced from reference TRBV7-3 and TRBJ2-1, is GAGVSQTPSNKVTEKGKYVELRCDPISGHTALYWYRQSLGQGPEFLIYFQGTGAADDSGLPNDRFFAVRPEGSVSTLKIQRTERGDSAVYLCASSQPGLAGVNEQFFGPGTRLTVL.

There are many counts of this clone. This chain links TRBV15 with TRBJ1-5; D gene uncertain. The CDR3 totals 15 residues. The V gene's germline CDR1 is LNHNV and CDR2 YYDKDF (reference sequence). V lost 5 bases to trimming and J lost 5 bases, with 16 bases between them. The CDR3 region is CATSLDTGWDQPQHF. In DNA form, the CDR3 reads TGTGCCACCAGCCTAGACACGGGGTGGGATCAGCCCCAGCATTTT.

This chain connects TRBV5-1 to TRBJ1-3; D is unclear. This CDR3 has 13 amino acids. Trimming cost V 0 bases and J 7 bases, with 8 bases left between them. Germline assignment: CDR1 SGHRS and CDR2 YFSETQ. The CDR3 DNA reads as TGCGCCAGCAGCTTGGAAGGGAGCAACACCATATATTTT. Encoded protein: CASSLEGSNTIYF.

The rearrangement joins TRBV5-1 to TRBJ2-2, with D possibly being TRBD2 (6 bases). The V gene's germline CDR1 is SGHRS and CDR2 YFSETQ. The CDR3 extends over 15 amino acids. Trimming cost V 0 bases and J 6 bases, with 12 bases left between them. The CDR3 region is CASSLAAGQAGELFF. In DNA, the CDR3 is TGCGCCAGCAGCTTGGCGGCGGGGCAGGCCGGGGAGCTGTTTTTT.

The genes are TRBV5-1 and TRBJ2-1; 10 positions match TRBD2. After removal of 7 bases from V and 6 bases from J, the junction contained 7 bases not matched to a gene. This CDR3 has 14 amino acids. Germline V gene lookup returns CDR1 SGHRS and CDR2 YFSETQ. CDR3 sequence: CASSASGRSNEQFF. CDR3 bases: TGCGCCAGCTCCGCTAGCGGGAGATCCAATGAGCAGTTCTTC.

The J gene is TRBJ1-2, the V gene TRBV7-3; D uncertain. Per germline, CDR1 SGHTA and CDR2 FQGTGA. The CDR3 is made up of 13 amino acids. Trimming shortened V by 4 bases and J by 5 bases, and 11 bases separated the two germline ends. Here the CDR3 reads CASSSPGSYGYTF. Written as DNA, the CDR3 is TGTGCCAGCAGCTCCCCCGGGTCGTATGGCTACACCTTC.

CDR3 loop: CASSERRTDQPQHF. CDR3 sequence (DNA): TGTGCCAGCAGTGAGCGCCGGACCGATCAGCCCCAGCATTTT. The J gene is TRBJ1-5, the V gene TRBV2; the D is unclear. The CDR3 totals 14 residues. Germline assignment: CDR1 SNHLY and CDR2 FYNNEI. The V end lost 3 bases, the J end lost 5 bases, and 11 bases lay between the germline ends.

A remark on this clone: The junction departs from the called germline gene at one end, perhaps through a read error. The CDR3 coding sequence is TGTGCCTGGAGTGTACAGGCTAGCGGGAATGGGGGAAACTTC. Its protein product is CAWSVQASGNGGNF. The chain is built from TRBV30 and TRBJ2-7; 9 bases agree with TRBD2. The germline V gene has CDR1 GTSNPN and CDR2 SVGIG (reference sequence). CDR3 length: 14 amino acids.

The rearrangement uses TRBV6-6 and TRBJ2-1; 11 bases line up with TRBD2. The V gene's germline CDR1 is MNHNY and CDR2 SVGAGI (reference sequence). The CDR3 totals 12 residues. The ends lost 6 bases at V and 8 bases at J; junction bases unmatched: 0. CDR3 sequence reads: CASRLAGDEQFF. For the CDR3, the DNA is TGTGCCAGCAGACTAGCGGGAGATGAGCAGTTCTTC.

The chain links TRBV7-9 to TRBJ1-2; D gene uncertain. Germline V gene lookup returns CDR1 SEHNR and CDR2 FQNEAQ (reference sequence). CDR3 length: 18 amino acids. Trimming removed 0 bases at V and 3 bases at J, with 20 bases between. This CDR3 reads CASSLAPGGRAWDYGYTF. The CDR3 DNA follows: TGTGCCAGCAGCTTAGCCCCTGGTGGGAGGGCCTGGGACTATGGCTACACCTTC. Using reference TRBV7-9 and TRBJ1-2 for the parts outside the CDR3, the full variable domain is DTGVSQNPRHKITKRGQNVTFRCDPISEHNRLYWYRQTLGQGPEFLTYFQNEAQLEKSRLLSDRFSAERPKGSFSTLEIQRTEQGDSAMYLCASSLAPGGRAWDYGYTFGSGTRLTVV.

J is TRBJ1-1 and V is TRBV28; D is ambiguous. The CDR3 is 15 residues long. Germline CDR1 reads MDHEN; CDR2 reads SYDVKM. The ends were cut back, 5 bases at V and 7 bases at J, with 20 bases in the middle. DNA of the CDR3: TGTGCCAGCAGTCTCATAACCGGGAGTAGCGTTGAAGCTTTCTTT. This sequence encodes CASSLITGSSVEAFF.

This clone was found once. The chain combines TRBV28 with TRBJ2-5; 11 nucleotides match TRBD2. Germline V CDR1 and CDR2: MDHEN, SYDVKM. This CDR3 is built from 18 residues. The junction had 19 bases not matched to a gene; V was cut back by 6 bases and J by 7 bases. This CDR3 is CASSFSAGLAGQVGTQYF. In nucleotides, the CDR3 is TGTGCCAGCAGCTTCTCCGCCGGACTAGCGGGCCAGGTGGGGACCCAGTACTTC.

This clone was found a few times. The CDR3 nucleotides are TGTGCCAGCAGCTTTCTTAGCGGGGCCCGTCCCTACGAGCAGTACTTC. Translating it yields CASSFLSGARPYEQYF. This rearrangement joins TRBV11-2 to TRBJ2-7; TRBD2 aligns across 8 bases. Trimming at V came to 3 bases and at J to 2 bases, leaving 9 bases not matched to a gene. The length of the CDR3 is 16 residues. Germline V CDR1 and CDR2: SGHAT, FQNNGV.

The chain recombines TRBV6-1 with TRBJ2-5; no clear D gene. CDR1 and CDR2 from the germline V gene are MNHNS and SASEGT. Trimming removed 3 bases at V and 5 bases at J, with 22 bases between. This CDR3 region has 17 residues. The CDR3 loop is CASSEPKGLGIWETQYF. The CDR3 nucleotides read TGTGCCAGCAGTGAGCCCAAAGGCCTGGGCATCTGGGAGACCCAGTACTTC.

The J gene is TRBJ2-5, the V gene TRBV27, with 7 nucleotides matching TRBD2. J lost 5 bases, V lost 6 bases, and 9 bases had no gene match. The CDR3 contains 14 residues. CDR1 is MNHEY, CDR2 SMNVEV, per germline (reference sequence). CDR3 coding DNA: TGTGCCAGCAGGCCGTGGGGGAGGGAGGAGACCCAGTACTTC. Protein product: CASRPWGREETQYF.

DNA of the CDR3: TGTGCCAGCAGCTTAGTACTAGAAGAGACCCAGTACTTC. Residues: CASSLVLEETQYF. The chain has TRBV11-2 and TRBJ2-5; D might be TRBD2 (5 bases). The CDR3 has 13 residues. V lost 1 base and J 3 bases, leaving 6 bases between the germline ends. The germline V gene encodes CDR1 SGHAT and CDR2 FQNNGV.

This rearrangement joins TRBV9 to TRBJ2-1; TRBD2 agrees at 7 bases. This CDR3 region has 15 residues. The trim removed 4 bases at V and 4 bases at J, leaving 8 bases unmatched. Germline CDR1 and CDR2: SGDLS and YYNGEE. CDR3 in amino acids: CASSPNSGLYNEQFF. The CDR3 DNA is TGTGCCAGCAGCCCCAATAGCGGGCTTTACAATGAGCAGTTCTTC.

The chain couples TRBV5-1 to TRBJ2-5; 7 nucleotides agree with TRBD1. The J call may be wrong; the DNA end is better matched by TRBJ2-7. The CDR3 spans 14 residues. Per germline, CDR1 SGHRS and CDR2 YFSETQ. CDR3 DNA sequence: TGCGCCAGCAGCTGGGGGACAGACTCCTACGAGCAGTACTTC. Residues: CASSWGTDSYEQYF.